Shown below are 18 T cell receptor beta chains from a single sample sequenced in a study of cytomegalovirus exposure and HLA in healthy donors. Here immunoSEQ multiplex PCR was the method, and the copy in TCRdb shows in-frame clones only, minus some. This table holds some 240,000 clones, around 88% found once. Sequencing used PBMCs. These receptors were taken from a woman in her twenties or thirties in good health and CMV-seropositive.

This clone occurred a few times. The genes are TRBV5-1 and TRBJ2-2; D perhaps matches TRBD1 (6 bases). Trimming removed 1 base from V and 4 bases from J, with 8 bases in between. The V gene's germline CDR1 is SGHRS and CDR2 YFSETQ. This CDR3 is built from 14 residues. DNA for the CDR3: TGCGCCAGCAGCTTGACAGGGAGCACCGGGGAGCTGTTTTTT. Protein: CASSLTGSTGELFF.

The J gene is TRBJ2-7, the V gene TRBV7-9; TRBD1 agrees at 10 bases. This CDR3 comprises 15 residues. Trimming took 6 bases from V and 5 from J; bases not matched to a gene: 10. Germline loops: CDR1 SEHNR, CDR2 FQNEAQ (reference sequence). The CDR3 is CASSRGQGIYHEQYF. In DNA, the CDR3 is TGTGCCAGCAGTCGGGGACAGGGGATCTACCACGAGCAGTACTTC. The full variable domain, its missing parts supplied by reference TRBV7-9 and TRBJ2-7, is DTGVSQNPRHKITKRGQNVTFRCDPISEHNRLYWYRQTLGQGPEFLTYFQNEAQLEKSRLLSDRFSAERPKGSFSTLEIQRTEQGDSAMYLCASSRGQGIYHEQYFGPGTRLTVT.

This clone was found once. The junction differs from germline at one of its ends, possibly a read error. The gene calls are TRBV7-7 and TRBJ2-1; 7 bases are a match to TRBD2. CDR3 size: 14 residues. Germline V gene lookup returns CDR1 SSHAT and CDR2 FNYEAQ (reference sequence). Here the CDR3 reads CASSFGGSGGEQFF. CDR3 coding DNA: TGTGCTAGCAGCTTTGGCGGGAGTGGGGGTGAGCAGTTCTTC.

A single count supports this clone. J is TRBJ1-1 and V is TRBV5-5; tentatively, D is TRBD1 (5 bases). This CDR3 region has 16 residues. Germline CDR1 is SGHKS and CDR2 is YYEKEE (reference sequence). Deletions cut 0 bases from V and 8 bases from J, with 20 bases between. The CDR3 loop is CASSLVFSSRATEAFF. CDR3 nucleotide sequence: TGTGCCAGCAGCTTGGTTTTTTCGTCCAGGGCAACCGAAGCTTTCTTT.

V gene TRBV11-3 combines with J gene TRBJ2-2, with 7 nucleotides matching TRBD1. J gave up 3 bases and V 5 bases, and 3 bases lay outside the gene matches. Germline V gene lookup returns CDR1 SGHNT and CDR2 YENEEA. The CDR3 is 14 residues long. The CDR3 DNA reads as TGTGCCAGCAGCCAGGGACAGTACACCGGGGAGCTGTTTTTT. It yields the protein CASSQGQYTGELFF.

The chain carries TRBV4-2 and TRBJ2-6; TRBD2 agrees at 10 bases. There are 20 residues in the CDR3. The germline V gene has CDR1 LGHNA and CDR2 YNFKEQ. Germline trimming cut 0 bases from V and 1 base from J; bases unmatched to any gene: 9. The CDR3 region has the DNA TGTGCCAGCAGCCAAGATGGAGGGCTAGCGGGAGCATCTGGGGCCAACGTCCTGACTTTC. It specifies CASSQDGGLAGASGANVLTF.

The table lists this clone with a count of one. The chain joins TRBV11-3 to TRBJ2-6; tentative D call: TRBD1 (5 bases). Trimming removed 4 bases from V and 2 bases from J, with 18 bases in between. The CDR3 totals 18 residues. Germline CDR1 and CDR2: SGHNT and YENEEA. The DNA of the CDR3 is TGTGCCAGCAGCTCGACCAAGGGGCCGTCCCCTGGGGCCAACGTCCTGACTTTC. Encoded protein: CASSSTKGPSPGANVLTF.

This clone occurred many times. The rearrangement joins TRBV30 to TRBJ1-2, with 7 nucleotides matching TRBD1. Germline CDR1 GTSNPN, CDR2 SVGIG (reference sequence). Trimming removed 2 bases from V and 0 bases from J; junction bases left unmatched: 6. CDR3 size: 15 residues. For the CDR3, the DNA is TGTGCCTGGAGTACCAAACAGGGGACTAACTATGGCTACACCTTC. Its translation is CAWSTKQGTNYGYTF.

This sequence joins TRBV18 and TRBJ1-3; 7 bases map to TRBD1. V trimming: 0 bases; J trimming: 2 bases; junction bases outside the gene matches: 4. The germline V gene has CDR1 KGHSH and CDR2 LQKENI. The CDR3 has 16 residues. This CDR3 is CASSPPKGAPGNTIYF. As DNA, the CDR3 is TGTGCCAGCTCACCACCTAAGGGGGCCCCTGGAAACACCATATATTTT.

In DNA, the CDR3 is TGTGCCAGCAGCGTAGACAGGGGGGTCAACACTGAAGCTTTCTTT. The encoded protein is CASSVDRGVNTEAFF. The rearrangement links TRBV9 to TRBJ1-1; 8 bases map to TRBD1. CDR3 size: 15 residues. The germline gives CDR1 SGDLS, CDR2 YYNGEE. Germline trimming cut 0 bases from V and 2 bases from J; bases unmatched to any gene: 3.

The CDR3, as DNA: TGTGCCAGTAGTACCCTTAATGCGGGAGGGCCCCCCTACGAGCAGTACTTC. Amino acid sequence: CASSTLNAGGPPYEQYF. J is TRBJ2-7 and V is TRBV19; TRBD2 aligns across 9 bases. There are 17 residues in the CDR3. V trimming: 4 bases; J trimming: 2 bases; junction bases outside the gene matches: 12. CDR1 is LNHDA and CDR2 is SQIVND in the germline V gene (reference sequence).

The chain couples TRBV11-3 to TRBJ2-1; D is possibly TRBD1 (6 bases). The V and J ends lost 3 bases and 6 bases respectively, with 18 bases between them. The CDR3 runs to 16 residues. Germline assignment: CDR1 SGHNT and CDR2 YENEEA. In nucleotides, the CDR3 is TGTGCCAGCAGCTTGGAGGCAGGGGTTCGGGGCAATGAGCAGTTCTTC. Amino acid sequence: CASSLEAGVRGNEQFF.

This clone was detected a few times. This chain uses TRBV18 with TRBJ1-2; D is undetermined. This CDR3 has 16 residues. Germline V gene lookup returns CDR1 KGHSH and CDR2 LQKENI. V shed 3 bases and J shed 0 bases, with 14 bases lying between them. CDR3 bases: TGTGCCAGCTCACCGATCGACGTAGACACTAACTATGGCTACACCTTC. It codes for CASSPIDVDTNYGYTF.

The chain recombines TRBV27 with TRBJ1-3; possibly TRBD1 for D (6 bases). This CDR3 region has 15 residues. The V end was cut by 5 bases, the J end by 4 bases, with 15 bases between. Germline CDR1 and CDR2: MNHEY and SMNVEV (reference sequence). DNA for the CDR3: TGTGCCAGCAGTCCCACTCAGGGGACGGGAAACACCATATATTTT. This sequence encodes CASSPTQGTGNTIYF.

Points on this clone: Other DNA sequences of this sample code for an identical CDR3. V and J are TRBV27 and TRBJ2-7; 11 bases fit TRBD2. J lost 3 bases, V lost 4 bases, and 2 bases had no gene match. CDR3 length: 14 residues. Germline V gene data show CDR1 as MNHEY and CDR2 as SMNVEV (reference sequence). CDR3 coding DNA: TGTGCCAGCAGTTCCGGGACTAGCGGCTACGAGCAGTACTTC. Its translation: CASSSGTSGYEQYF.

V gene TRBV7-6 combines with J gene TRBJ1-1; maybe TRBD1 (6 bases). The ends were cut back, 2 bases at V and 3 bases at J, with 10 bases in the middle. Germline loops: CDR1 SGHVS, CDR2 FNYEAQ. The CDR3 contains 14 residues. The CDR3 nucleotides are TGTGCCAGCAGCTTACTAGGGGGTGACACTGAAGCTTTCTTT. Its translation is CASSLLGGDTEAFF.

The CDR3 sequence: CASSPPGTGGYEQYF. The CDR3 nucleotides read TGTGCCAGCAGTCCTCCCGGGACAGGGGGCTACGAGCAGTACTTC. This sequence joins TRBV28 and TRBJ2-7, with TRBD1 matching 11 bases. V dropped 5 bases and J dropped 3; count of bases not matched to a gene: 6. From germline, CDR1 is MDHEN and CDR2 SYDVKM. There are 15 residues in the CDR3.

The chain uses TRBV30 and TRBJ2-3; 15 bases are shared with TRBD2. Germline loops: CDR1 GTSNPN, CDR2 SVGIG (reference sequence). Trimming at V came to 3 bases and at J to 2 bases, leaving 12 bases not matched to a gene. The CDR3 totals 19 residues. This chain's CDR3 is CAWSVGLAGGPRFTDTQYF. The CDR3 nucleotides are TGTGCCTGGAGCGTGGGACTAGCGGGAGGACCACGTTTCACAGATACGCAGTATTTT.